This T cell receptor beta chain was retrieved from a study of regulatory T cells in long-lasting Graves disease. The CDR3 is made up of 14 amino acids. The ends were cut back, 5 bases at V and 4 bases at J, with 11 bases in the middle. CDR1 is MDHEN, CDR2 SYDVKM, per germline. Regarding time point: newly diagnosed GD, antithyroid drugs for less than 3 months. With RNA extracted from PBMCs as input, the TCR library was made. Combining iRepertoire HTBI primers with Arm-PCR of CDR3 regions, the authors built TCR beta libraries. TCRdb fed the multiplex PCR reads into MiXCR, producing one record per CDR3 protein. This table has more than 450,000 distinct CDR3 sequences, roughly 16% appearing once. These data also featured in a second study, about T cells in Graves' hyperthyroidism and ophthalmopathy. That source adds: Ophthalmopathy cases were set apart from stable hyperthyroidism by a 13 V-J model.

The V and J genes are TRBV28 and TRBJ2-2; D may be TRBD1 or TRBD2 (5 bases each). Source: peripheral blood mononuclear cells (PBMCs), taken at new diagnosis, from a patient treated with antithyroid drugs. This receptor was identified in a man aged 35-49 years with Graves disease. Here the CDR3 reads CASSRWGSTGELFF. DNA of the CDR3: TGTGCCAGCAGTAGATGGGGGAGCACCGGGGAGCTGTTTTTT.